This is a list of T cell receptor beta chains from one sample in a study of regulatory T cells in long-lasting Graves disease. Via MiXCR, TCRdb re-called the multiplex PCR reads, giving one row per CDR3 protein. Of 650,000 to 700,000 distinct CDR3 sequences in the sample, about 32% were seen once. Here the sequenced sample was peripheral blood mononuclear cells (PBMCs), taken when the disease was refractory, from a patient treated with antithyroid drugs. The receptor set was obtained from a female donor with Graves disease. Both conserved end residues are part of each CDR3. The D gene is left open where the match is weak. Clone size appears in some rows only: once, few, many, or a class for an expanded clone.

D: TRBD1
J: TRBJ2-1
size: NA
V: TRBV2
DNA: TGTGCCAGCACTAGGGACAGCAGCTACAATGAGCAGTTCTTC
CDR3: CASTRDSSYNEQFF

D: NA
J: TRBJ2-7
size: NA
V: TRBV29-1
DNA: TGCAGCGTTGAAGGACCCGGGCACGGGGGATCTTACGAGCAGTACTTC
CDR3: CSVEGPGHGGSYEQYF

D: TRBD1
J: TRBJ1-2
size: NA
V: TRBV20-1
DNA: TGCAGTGCTACAAGCGGCAGGGGGCATGGCTACACCTTC
CDR3: CSATSGRGHGYTF

D: TRBD1
J: TRBJ1-2
size: few
V: TRBV7-3
DNA: TGTGCCAGCAGCTTATGGGGCGACAGGGCCGAGGGCTACACCTTC
CDR3: CASSLWGDRAEGYTF

D: NA
J: TRBJ2-7
size: few
V: TRBV15
DNA: TGTGCCACCAGCACCGGGACAATGACCTACGAGCAGTACTTC
CDR3: CATSTGTMTYEQYF

D: NA
J: TRBJ1-3
size: NA
V: TRBV20-1
DNA: TGCAGTGCGGTTCCGCCCTCTGGAAACACCATATATTTT
CDR3: CSAVPPSGNTIYF

D: TRBD2
J: TRBJ2-5
size: many
V: TRBV2
DNA: TGTGCCAGCAGTGGCCAGGAGCGGGGGACTCGGGAGACCCAGTACTTC
CDR3: CASSGQERGTRETQYF

D: TRBD2
J: TRBJ2-5
size: few
V: TRBV19
DNA: TGTGCCAGTAGTATGTACGCTGGGGGACTAGCGGGAGGAGGGGAGACCCAGTACTTC
CDR3: CASSMYAGGLAGGGETQYF

D: NA
J: TRBJ1-4
size: NA
V: TRBV25-1
DNA: TGTGCCAGCAGTGAATTGGGGATTAGTGAAAAACTGTTTTTT
CDR3: CASSELGISEKLFF

D: NA
J: TRBJ1-5
size: few
V: TRBV6-1
DNA: TGTGCCAGCAGTGAAGGAATGGGGCCTCAGCCCCAGCATTTT
CDR3: CASSEGMGPQPQHF

D: NA
J: TRBJ1-5
size: NA
V: TRBV20-1
DNA: TGCAGTGCTAAAGGGAAGGAAGGGGGTCAGCCCCAGCATTTT
CDR3: CSAKGKEGGQPQHF

D: NA
J: TRBJ2-7
size: few
V: TRBV29-1
DNA: TGCAGCGGTTTGGACAAGAGCTACGAGCAGTACTTC
CDR3: CSGLDKSYEQYF

D: NA
J: TRBJ2-2
size: many
V: TRBV5-1
DNA: TGCGCCAGCAGCTTGGAGAGGGCAACCGGGGAGCTGTTTTTT
CDR3: CASSLERATGELFF

D: NA
J: TRBJ1-2
size: NA
V: TRBV10-3
DNA: TGTGCCATCACTCCCGGGATCGGGAGTCCCTATGGCTACACCTTC
CDR3: CAITPGIGSPYGYTF

D: NA
J: TRBJ1-1
size: many
V: TRBV12-3/TRBV12-4
DNA: TGTGCCAGCAGTTTTAGGTTTGCTGAAGCTTTCTTT
CDR3: CASSFRFAEAFF

D: NA
J: TRBJ1-1
size: NA
V: TRBV6-1
DNA: TGTGCCAGCAGTGAAACACCCGGGGACATTCTTTCTTTCTTT
CDR3: CASSETPGDILSFF

D: TRBD1
J: TRBJ2-7
size: NA
V: TRBV15
DNA: TGTGCCACCAGCAGAACCGGGACAGGTAATTACGAGCAGTACTTC
CDR3: CATSRTGTGNYEQYF

D: NA
J: TRBJ1-1
size: few
V: TRBV15
DNA: TGTGCCACCAAGGGGGGAATGAACACTGAAGCTTTCTTT
CDR3: CATKGGMNTEAFF

D: NA
J: TRBJ1-2
size: many
V: TRBV27
DNA: TGTGCCAACAGTCCTTCGAACTATGGCTACACCTTC
CDR3: CANSPSNYGYTF

D: TRBD1
J: TRBJ2-7
size: NA
V: TRBV7-2
DNA: TGTGCCAGCAGCTTAGGGACAGGGGGCGTCTACGAGCAGTACTTC
CDR3: CASSLGTGGVYEQYF

D: NA
J: TRBJ1-1
size: NA
V: TRBV11-2
DNA: TGTGCCAGCAGCGTCCTGGGGGGAGCTTTCTTT
CDR3: CASSVLGGAFF

D: TRBD1
J: TRBJ1-2
size: NA
V: TRBV24-1
DNA: TGTGCCACCAGTCCCAGGGGGAGGGACTATGGCTACACCTTC
CDR3: CATSPRGRDYGYTF

D: TRBD2
J: TRBJ2-5
size: many
V: TRBV10-3
DNA: TGTGCCATCAGTGAGTCGAGGGGACTAGAAGAGACCCAGTACTTC
CDR3: CAISESRGLEETQYF

D: NA
J: TRBJ2-1
size: NA
V: TRBV2
DNA: TGTGCCAGCAGTGAAGCGCTGGGGGCCTACAATGAGCAGTTCTTC
CDR3: CASSEALGAYNEQFF

D: NA
J: TRBJ2-5
size: NA
V: TRBV12-3/TRBV12-4
DNA: TGTGCCAGCTCGAGCTTAGTAGAGGTCCCCAGAGGGACCCAGTACTTC
CDR3: CASSSLVEVPRGTQYF

D: NA
J: TRBJ1-5
size: NA
V: TRBV6-4
DNA: TGTGCCAGCAGGCAAATGGGCCAAGAAGGGCCCCAGCATTTT
CDR3: CASRQMGQEGPQHF

D: NA
J: TRBJ1-2
size: few
V: TRBV4-1
DNA: TGCGCCAGCAGCCATCGATCGGGGGTCCCTAACTATGGCTACACCTTC
CDR3: CASSHRSGVPNYGYTF

D: TRBD2
J: TRBJ2-1
size: NA
V: TRBV27
DNA: TGTGCCAGCAGCCGACGCGGACTAGCGGGAATCAATGAGCAGTTCTTC
CDR3: CASSRRGLAGINEQFF